The T cell receptor beta chain described here comes from a study of spatial heterogeneity in lung cancer. A word on this clonotype: Its antigen is not known.

TCRdb used MiXCR to reprocess the 5' RACE reads, holding one entry per CDR3 protein. Of approximately 6,800 distinct CDR3 sequences listed, roughly 15% were seen once; the top ten hold about 8.5%. Sample time point: sample taken at primary tumor resection. Trimming pared 1 base from V and 5 bases from J, leaving 11 bases between. CDR3 length: 13 amino acids. The germline V gene has CDR1 SQVTM and CDR2 ANQGSEA. Study-wide points: One measure, the expanded intratumoral alpha and beta TCR count, tracked tumor mutation counts.

This TCR was sampled from a male donor with early-stage non-small cell lung cancer. The chain joins TRBV29-1 to TRBJ1-2; D not resolved. Sequencing used lung tumor tissue, obtained at surgery. CDR3 residues: CSVEAGNEYGYTF. The CDR3 DNA reads as TGCAGCGTTGAAGCCGGGAATGAGTATGGCTACACCTTC.